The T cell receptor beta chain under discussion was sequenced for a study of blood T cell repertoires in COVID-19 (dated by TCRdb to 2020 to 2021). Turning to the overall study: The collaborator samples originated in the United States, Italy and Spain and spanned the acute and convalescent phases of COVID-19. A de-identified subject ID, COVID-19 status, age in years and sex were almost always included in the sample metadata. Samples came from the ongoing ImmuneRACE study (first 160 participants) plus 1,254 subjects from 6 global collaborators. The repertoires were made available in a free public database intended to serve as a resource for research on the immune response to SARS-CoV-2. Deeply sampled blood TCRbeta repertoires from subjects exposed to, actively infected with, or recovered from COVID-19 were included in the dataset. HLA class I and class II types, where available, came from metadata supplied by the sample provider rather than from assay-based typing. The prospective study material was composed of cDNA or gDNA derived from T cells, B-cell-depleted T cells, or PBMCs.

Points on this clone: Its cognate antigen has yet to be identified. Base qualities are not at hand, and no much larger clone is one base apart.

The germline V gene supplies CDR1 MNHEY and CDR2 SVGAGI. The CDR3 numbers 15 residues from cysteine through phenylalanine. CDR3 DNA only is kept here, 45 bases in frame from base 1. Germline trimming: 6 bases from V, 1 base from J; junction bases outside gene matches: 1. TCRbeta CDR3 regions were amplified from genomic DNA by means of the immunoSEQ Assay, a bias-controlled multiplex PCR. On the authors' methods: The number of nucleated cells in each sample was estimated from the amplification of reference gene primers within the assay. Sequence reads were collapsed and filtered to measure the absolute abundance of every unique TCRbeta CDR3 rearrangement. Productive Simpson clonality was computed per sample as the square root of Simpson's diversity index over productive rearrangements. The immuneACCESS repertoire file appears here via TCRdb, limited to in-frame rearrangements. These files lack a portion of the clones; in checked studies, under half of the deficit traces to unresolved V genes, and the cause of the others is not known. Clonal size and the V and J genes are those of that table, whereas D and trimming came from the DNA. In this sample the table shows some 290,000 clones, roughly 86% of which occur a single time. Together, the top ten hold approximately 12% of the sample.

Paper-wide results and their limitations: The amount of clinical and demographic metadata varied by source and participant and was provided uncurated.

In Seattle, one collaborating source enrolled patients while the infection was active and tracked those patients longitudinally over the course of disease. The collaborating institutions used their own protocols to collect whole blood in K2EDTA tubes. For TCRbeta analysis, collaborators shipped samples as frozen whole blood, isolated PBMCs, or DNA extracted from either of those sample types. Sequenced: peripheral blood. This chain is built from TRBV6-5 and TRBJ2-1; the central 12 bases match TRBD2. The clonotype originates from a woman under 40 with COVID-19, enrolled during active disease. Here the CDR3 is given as CASRLAGGSYNEQFF. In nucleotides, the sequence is TGTGCCAGCAGACTAGCGGGGGGTTCCTACAATGAGCAGTTCTTC.